A single sample is the source of the 15 T cell receptor beta chains below, sequenced in a study of blood T cell repertoires in COVID-19. Method: immunoSEQ multiplex PCR; TCRdb's copy keeps in-frame clones and lacks some. The data hold about 210,000 clones, with about 92% observed a single time. The sample taken for sequencing was peripheral blood. All receptors derive from a man aged 30 to 39 with acute or convalescent COVID-19.

The chain carries TRBV9 and TRBJ2-7; 9 nucleotides match TRBD1. Germline-derived CDR1 and CDR2 are SGDLS and YYNGEE. With 4 bases clipped from V and 1 base from J, the junction kept 6 bases outside the gene matches. The CDR3 sequence is 15 residues long. The CDR3 coding sequence is TGTGCCAGCAGCCAGTACGGGACAGGGTCCTACGAGCAGTACTTC. Protein sequence: CASSQYGTGSYEQYF.

The chain combines TRBV28 with TRBJ1-1; tentative D call: TRBD1 (6 bases). Germline-derived CDR1 and CDR2 are MDHEN and SYDVKM. V was clipped by 4 bases and J by 0 bases, with 9 bases between them. This CDR3 spans 14 amino acids. The CDR3 region has the DNA TGTGCCAGCAGTTGGGGGCTCATGAACACTGAAGCTTTCTTT. It yields the protein CASSWGLMNTEAFF.

The chain couples TRBV6-5 to TRBJ1-4, with D perhaps matching TRBD1 (5 bases). V shed 4 bases and J shed 8 bases, with 8 bases lying between them. This CDR3 is built from 12 residues. CDR1 is MNHEY and CDR2 is SVGAGI in the germline V gene. CDR3 loop: CASSSRGEKLFF. In DNA, the CDR3 is TGTGCCAGCAGTTCCCGGGGGGAAAAACTGTTTTTT.

The rearrangement uses TRBV7-3 and TRBJ2-3; 8 positions agree with TRBD2. V shed 4 bases and J 5 bases; nucleotides not matched to a gene: 11. The germline V gene has CDR1 SGHTA and CDR2 FQGTGA. The CDR3 length is 16 residues. CDR3 DNA: TGTGCCAGCAGCTCAAAGGCGGGAGGATTTGGAGATACGCAGTATTTT. This sequence encodes CASSSKAGGFGDTQYF. Together with reference TRBV7-3 and TRBJ2-3, the CDR3 gives the full variable domain: GAGVSQTPSNKVTEKGKYVELRCDPISGHTALYWYRQSLGQGPEFLIYFQGTGAADDSGLPNDRFFAVRPEGSVSTLKIQRTERGDSAVYLCASSSKAGGFGDTQYFGPGTRLTVL.

This chain uses TRBV18 with TRBJ2-2; TRBD1 might be the D (6 bases). Germline V gives CDR1 KGHSH, CDR2 LQKENI. V was trimmed by 2 bases and J by 4 bases, leaving 14 bases between them. The CDR3 runs 16 residues. CDR3 sequence: CASSPVTGRTTGELFF. DNA of the CDR3: TGTGCCAGCTCACCAGTGACAGGCCGGACCACCGGGGAGCTGTTTTTT. Combining the CDR3 with reference TRBV18 and TRBJ2-2 gives the whole variable domain NAGVMQNPRHLVRRRGQEARLRCSPMKGHSHVYWYRQLPEEGLKFMVYLQKENIIDESGMPKERFSAEFPKEGPSILRIQQVVRGDSAAYFCASSPVTGRTTGELFFGEGSRLTVL.

This clone was detected once. The chain has TRBV7-9 and TRBJ1-3, with D uncertain. In germline, CDR1 is SEHNR, CDR2 FQNEAQ (reference sequence). V lost 7 bases, J lost 0 bases, and 13 bases lay in between. The CDR3 runs to 15 residues. CDR3 amino acids: CASTLIHSSGNTIYF. The DNA of the CDR3 is TGTGCCAGCACTTTAATTCATAGCTCTGGAAACACCATATATTTT. The entire variable domain, with the rest obtained from reference TRBV7-9 and TRBJ1-3, is as follows: DTGVSQNPRHKITKRGQNVTFRCDPISEHNRLYWYRQTLGQGPEFLTYFQNEAQLEKSRLLSDRFSAERPKGSFSTLEIQRTEQGDSAMYLCASTLIHSSGNTIYFGEGSWLTVV.

The V and J genes are TRBV5-5 and TRBJ2-1; the D gene is possibly TRBD2 (5 bases). CDR3 size: 19 residues. Trimming took off 4 bases at V and 1 base at J, with 24 bases between the two ends. Germline CDR1 and CDR2: SGHKS and YYEKEE (reference sequence). CDR3 DNA sequence: TGTGCCAGCAGCCGCTTAGTTAGGCGGGCCCCAGCTTCCTACAATGAGCAGTTCTTC. It translates to CASSRLVRRAPASYNEQFF.

The chain uses TRBV2 and TRBJ1-2; 8 bases map to TRBD1. The CDR3 spans 14 residues. V was clipped by 0 bases and J by 8 bases; unmatched bases: 5. Germline V gene sequence: CDR1 SNHLY, CDR2 FYNNEI. Here the CDR3 reads CASSEAGQGGGYTF. For the CDR3, the DNA is TGTGCCAGCAGTGAAGCTGGACAGGGCGGCGGCTACACCTTC.

V gene TRBV27 combines with J gene TRBJ1-2; D is ambiguous. Looked up from germline, CDR1 is MNHEY and CDR2 is SMNVEV (reference sequence). V was trimmed by 6 bases and J by 8 bases, leaving 10 bases between them. CDR3 size: 11 residues. This CDR3 reads CASRFGGGYTF. The DNA of the CDR3 is TGTGCCAGCAGGTTTGGAGGAGGCTACACCTTC.

In DNA form, the CDR3 reads TGTGCCAGCAGTCCCGGGACAGGGTTTGGCTACACCTTC. Encoded protein: CASSPGTGFGYTF. The chain joins TRBV27 to TRBJ1-2; 9 bases fit TRBD1. V trimming: 5 bases; J trimming: 7 bases; junction bases outside the gene matches: 5. The CDR3 loop spans 13 amino acids. Germline values: CDR1 MNHEY, CDR2 SMNVEV (reference sequence).

This chain links TRBV5-1 with TRBJ2-2; 11 bases line up with TRBD2. This CDR3 has 19 residues. The germline gives CDR1 SGHRS, CDR2 YFSETQ. V dropped 5 bases and J dropped 1; count of bases not matched to a gene: 13. The chain's CDR3 is CASRNPGTSGLGNTGELFF. CDR3 bases: TGCGCCAGCAGAAACCCCGGGACTAGCGGTTTAGGGAACACCGGGGAGCTGTTTTTT.

This clone was observed a single time. DNA of the CDR3: TGTGCCAGTAGTAACGGACTACCAGCGGGTGAGCAGTTCTTC. This translates into CASSNGLPAGEQFF. J is TRBJ2-1 and V is TRBV19; D is possibly TRBD2 (6 bases). This CDR3 comprises 14 residues. CDR1 is LNHDA and CDR2 is SQIVND in the germline V gene (reference sequence). V lost 4 bases to trimming and J lost 9 bases, with 16 bases between them.

The rearrangement joins TRBV28 to TRBJ2-7; D is ambiguous. The CDR3 is 12 residues long. CDR1 MDHEN and CDR2 SYDVKM come from the germline V gene. V lost 6 bases, J lost 3 bases, and 9 bases lay in between. The CDR3 sequence is CASRMTGYEQYF. DNA of the CDR3: TGTGCCAGCAGGATGACTGGCTACGAGCAGTACTTC. Full variable domain (remainder filled in from reference TRBV28 and TRBJ2-7): DVKVTQSSRYLVKRTGEKVFLECVQDMDHENMFWYRQDPGLGLRLIYFSYDVKMKEKGDIPEGYSVSREKKERFSLILESASTNQTSMYLCASRMTGYEQYFGPGTRLTVT.

This chain connects TRBV7-9 to TRBJ2-7; 11 bases line up with TRBD2. The CDR3 spans 14 residues. The J segment lost 4 bases and the V segment lost 3 bases, leaving 2 bases of the junction unmatched. Germline CDR1 is SEHNR and CDR2 is FQNEAQ (reference sequence). The CDR3 sequence: CASSFSGRGYEQYF. The CDR3 nucleotides are TGTGCCAGCAGCTTTAGCGGGAGGGGGTACGAGCAGTACTTC. Drawing the rest from reference TRBV7-9 and TRBJ2-7, the complete variable domain is DTGVSQNPRHKITKRGQNVTFRCDPISEHNRLYWYRQTLGQGPEFLTYFQNEAQLEKSRLLSDRFSAERPKGSFSTLEIQRTEQGDSAMYLCASSFSGRGYEQYFGPGTRLTVT.

The V call is TRBV28, the J call TRBJ2-3; D not certain. The germline CDR1 and CDR2 sequences are MDHEN and SYDVKM. This CDR3 is built from 14 residues. V lost 5 bases and J 4 bases, leaving 13 bases between the germline ends. The CDR3 DNA is TGTGCCAGCAGTGGTTCGGTACGTGCAGATACGCAGTATTTT. This translates into CASSGSVRADTQYF.